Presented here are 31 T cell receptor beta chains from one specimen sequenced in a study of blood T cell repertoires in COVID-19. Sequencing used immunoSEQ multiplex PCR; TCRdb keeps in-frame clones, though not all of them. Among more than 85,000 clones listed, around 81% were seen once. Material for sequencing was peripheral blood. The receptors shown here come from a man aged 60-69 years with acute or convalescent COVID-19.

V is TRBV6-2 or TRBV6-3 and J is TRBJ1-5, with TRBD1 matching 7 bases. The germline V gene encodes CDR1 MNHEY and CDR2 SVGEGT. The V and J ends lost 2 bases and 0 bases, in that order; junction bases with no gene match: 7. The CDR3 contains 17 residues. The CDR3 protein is CASSYMDRRNSNQPQHF. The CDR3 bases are TGTGCCAGCAGTTACATGGACAGGAGAAATAGCAATCAGCCCCAGCATTTT.

The CDR3: CASSPRTGLSGNTIYF. CDR3 nucleotides: TGTGCCAGTAGTCCCCGGACAGGCCTCTCTGGAAACACCATATATTTT. The chain couples TRBV19 to TRBJ1-3; 7 nucleotides line up with TRBD1. After removal of 5 bases from V and 0 bases from J, the junction contained 7 bases not matched to a gene. In germline, CDR1 is LNHDA, CDR2 SQIVND (reference sequence). The CDR3 is made up of 16 amino acids.

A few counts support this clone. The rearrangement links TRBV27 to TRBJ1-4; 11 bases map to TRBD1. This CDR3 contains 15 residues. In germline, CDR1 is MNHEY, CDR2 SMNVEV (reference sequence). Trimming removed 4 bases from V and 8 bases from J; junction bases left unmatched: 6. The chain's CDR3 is CASSSTGTGGEKLFF. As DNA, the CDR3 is TGTGCCAGCAGTTCAACCGGGACAGGGGGGGAAAAACTGTTTTTT.

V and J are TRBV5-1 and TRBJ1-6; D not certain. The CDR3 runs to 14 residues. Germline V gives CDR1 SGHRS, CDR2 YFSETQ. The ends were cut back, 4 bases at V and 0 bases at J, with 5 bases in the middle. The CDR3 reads CASSPNSYNSPLHF. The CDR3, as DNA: TGCGCCAGCAGCCCCAACTCCTATAATTCACCCCTCCACTTT.

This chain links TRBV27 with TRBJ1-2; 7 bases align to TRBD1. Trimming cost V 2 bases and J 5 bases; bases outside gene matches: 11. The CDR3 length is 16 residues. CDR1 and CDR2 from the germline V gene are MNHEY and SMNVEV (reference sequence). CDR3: CASSLNFEGARYGYTF. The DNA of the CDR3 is TGTGCCAGCAGTTTAAATTTTGAGGGGGCACGGTATGGCTACACCTTC.

The CDR3 nucleotides read TGTGCCAGCAGCCAAGTTGCGGGATTGAGCATTCAGTACTTC. Translation: CASSQVAGLSIQYF. The chain uses TRBV3-1 (or the pseudogene TRBV3-2) and TRBJ2-4, with a tentative D call TRBD2 (6 bases). The V end lost 1 base, the J end lost 9 bases, and 13 bases lay between the germline ends. The CDR3 has 14 amino acids. The V gene's germline CDR1 is LGHDT and CDR2 YNNKEL (reference sequence).

CDR3 protein: CASGFRGSGPGETQYF. CDR3 bases: TGTGCTAGTGGTTTCCGGGGGTCCGGCCCAGGAGAGACCCAGTACTTC. This sequence joins TRBV12-5 and TRBJ2-5, with D possibly being TRBD2 (6 bases). Germline V lookup: CDR1 LGHNT, CDR2 FRNRAP. V was pared by 3 bases and J by 4 bases, with 18 bases between. The CDR3 loop spans 16 amino acids. The full variable domain, rest sourced from reference TRBV12-5 and TRBJ2-5, is DARVTQTPRHKVTEMGQEVTMRCQPILGHNTVFWYRQTMMQGLELLAYFRNRAPLDDSGMPKDRFSAEMPDATLATLKIQPSEPRDSAVYFCASGFRGSGPGETQYFGPGTRLLVL.

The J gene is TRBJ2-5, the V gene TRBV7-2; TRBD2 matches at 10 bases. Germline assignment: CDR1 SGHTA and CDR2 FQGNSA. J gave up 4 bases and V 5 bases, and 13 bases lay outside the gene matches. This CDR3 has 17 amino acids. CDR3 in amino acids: CASSLAGTSAFGETQYF. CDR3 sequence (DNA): TGTGCCAGCAGCCTTGCCGGGACTAGCGCGTTCGGAGAGACCCAGTACTTC.

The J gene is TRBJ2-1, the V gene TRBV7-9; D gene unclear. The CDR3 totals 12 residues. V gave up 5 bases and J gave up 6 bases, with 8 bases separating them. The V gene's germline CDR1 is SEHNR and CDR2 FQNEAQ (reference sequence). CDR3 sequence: CASSPLSNEQFF. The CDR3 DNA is TGTGCCAGCAGCCCCTTGAGCAATGAGCAGTTCTTC.

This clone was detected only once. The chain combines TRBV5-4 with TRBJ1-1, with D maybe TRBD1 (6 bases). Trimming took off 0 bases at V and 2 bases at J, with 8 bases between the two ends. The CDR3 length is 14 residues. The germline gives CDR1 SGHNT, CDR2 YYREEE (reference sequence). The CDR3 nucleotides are TGTGCCAGCAGCTTGGCAGGGGCTAACACTGAAGCTTTCTTT. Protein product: CASSLAGANTEAFF.

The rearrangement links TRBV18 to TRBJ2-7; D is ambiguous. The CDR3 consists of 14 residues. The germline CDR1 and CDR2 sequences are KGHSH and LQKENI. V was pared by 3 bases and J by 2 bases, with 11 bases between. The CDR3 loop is CASSPSITAYEQYV. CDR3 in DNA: TGTGCCAGCTCACCTTCTATAACGGCCTACGAGCAGTACGTC.

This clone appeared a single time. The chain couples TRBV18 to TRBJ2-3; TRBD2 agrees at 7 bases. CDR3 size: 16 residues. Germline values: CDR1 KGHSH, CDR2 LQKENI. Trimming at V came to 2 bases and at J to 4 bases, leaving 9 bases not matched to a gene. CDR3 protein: CASSPTAGAVADTQYF. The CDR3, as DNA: TGTGCCAGCTCACCAACGGCGGGAGCTGTGGCAGATACGCAGTATTTT.

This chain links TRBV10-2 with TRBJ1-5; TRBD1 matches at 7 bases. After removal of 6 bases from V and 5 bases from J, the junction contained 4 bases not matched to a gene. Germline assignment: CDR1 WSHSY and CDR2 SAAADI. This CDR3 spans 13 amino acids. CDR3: CASSGTVYQPQHF. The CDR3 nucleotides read TGCGCCAGCAGCGGGACAGTGTATCAGCCCCAGCATTTT.

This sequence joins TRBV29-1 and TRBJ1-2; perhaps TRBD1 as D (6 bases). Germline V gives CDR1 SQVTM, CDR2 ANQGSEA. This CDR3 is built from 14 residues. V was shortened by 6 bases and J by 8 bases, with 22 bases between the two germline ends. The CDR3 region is CSVIATGTRIGYTF. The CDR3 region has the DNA TGCAGCGTGATTGCAACCGGGACACGGATCGGCTACACCTTC.

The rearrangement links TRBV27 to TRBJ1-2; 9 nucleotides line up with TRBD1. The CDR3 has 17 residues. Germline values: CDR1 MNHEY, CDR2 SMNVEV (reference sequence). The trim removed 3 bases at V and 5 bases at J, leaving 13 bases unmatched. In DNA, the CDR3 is TGTGCCAGCAGTTTGCCCCATCCGGGACAGGGTCGGTATGGCTACACCTTC. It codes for CASSLPHPGQGRYGYTF.

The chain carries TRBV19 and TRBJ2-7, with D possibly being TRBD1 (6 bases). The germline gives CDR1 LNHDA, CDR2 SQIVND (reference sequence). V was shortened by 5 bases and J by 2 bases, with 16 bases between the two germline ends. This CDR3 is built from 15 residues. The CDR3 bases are TGTGCCAGTAGTCTCGGGCTGGACAGACCCTACGAGCAGTACTTC. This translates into CASSLGLDRPYEQYF.

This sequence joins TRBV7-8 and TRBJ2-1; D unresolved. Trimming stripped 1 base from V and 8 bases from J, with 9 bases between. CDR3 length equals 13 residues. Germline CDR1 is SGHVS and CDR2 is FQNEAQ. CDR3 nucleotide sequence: TGTGCCAGCAGCTTAGACACTCGGGATGAGCAGTTCTTC. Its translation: CASSLDTRDEQFF.

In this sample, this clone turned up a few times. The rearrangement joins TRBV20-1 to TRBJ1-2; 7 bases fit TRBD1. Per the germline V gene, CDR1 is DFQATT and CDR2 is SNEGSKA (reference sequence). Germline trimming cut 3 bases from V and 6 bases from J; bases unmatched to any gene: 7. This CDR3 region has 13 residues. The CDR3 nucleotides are TGCAGTGCTAGTGAAGGGGGCGTAGATGGCTACACCTTC. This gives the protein CSASEGGVDGYTF.

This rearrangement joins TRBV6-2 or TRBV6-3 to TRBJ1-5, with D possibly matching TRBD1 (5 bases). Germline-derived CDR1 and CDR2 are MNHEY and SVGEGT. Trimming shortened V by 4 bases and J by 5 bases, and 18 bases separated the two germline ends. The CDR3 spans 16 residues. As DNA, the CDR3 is TGTGCCAGCAGTTTTATTCGGACACGCTCTTATCAGCCCCAGCATTTT. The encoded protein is CASSFIRTRSYQPQHF.

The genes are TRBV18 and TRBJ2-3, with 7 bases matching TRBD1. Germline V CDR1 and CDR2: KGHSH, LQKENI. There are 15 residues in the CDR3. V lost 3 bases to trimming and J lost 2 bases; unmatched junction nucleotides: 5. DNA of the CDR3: TGTGCCAGCTCACCGCGACAGGGTTTCACAGATACGCAGTATTTT. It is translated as CASSPRQGFTDTQYF.

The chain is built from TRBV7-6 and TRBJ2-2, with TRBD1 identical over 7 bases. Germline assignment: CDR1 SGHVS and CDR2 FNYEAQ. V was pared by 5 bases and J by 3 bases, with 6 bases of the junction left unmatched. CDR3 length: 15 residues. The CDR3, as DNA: TGTGCCAGCAGCCAGAGACAGGGTCACACCGGGGAGCTGTTTTTT. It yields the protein CASSQRQGHTGELFF.

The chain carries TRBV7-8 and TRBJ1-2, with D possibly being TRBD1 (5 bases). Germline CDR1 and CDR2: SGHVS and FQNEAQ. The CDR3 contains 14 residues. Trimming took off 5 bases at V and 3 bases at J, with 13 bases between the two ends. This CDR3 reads CASSPQGGDYGYTF. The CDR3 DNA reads TGTGCCAGCAGCCCTCAGGGAGGTGACTATGGCTACACCTTC.

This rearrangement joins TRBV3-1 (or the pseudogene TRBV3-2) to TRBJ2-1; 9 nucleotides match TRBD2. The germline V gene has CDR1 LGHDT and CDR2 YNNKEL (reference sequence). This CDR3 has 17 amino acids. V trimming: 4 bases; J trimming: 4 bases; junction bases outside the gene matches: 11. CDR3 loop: CASSPTLSSGAYNEQFF. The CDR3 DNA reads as TGTGCCAGCAGCCCTACCCTCTCTAGCGGGGCTTACAATGAGCAGTTCTTC.

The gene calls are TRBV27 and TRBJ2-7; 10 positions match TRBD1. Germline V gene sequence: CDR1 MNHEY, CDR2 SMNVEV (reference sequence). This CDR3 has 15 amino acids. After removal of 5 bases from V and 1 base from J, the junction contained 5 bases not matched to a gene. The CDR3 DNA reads TGTGCCAGCAGTCCACGGGACAGGGGTTCCTACGAGCAGTACGTC. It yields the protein CASSPRDRGSYEQYV.

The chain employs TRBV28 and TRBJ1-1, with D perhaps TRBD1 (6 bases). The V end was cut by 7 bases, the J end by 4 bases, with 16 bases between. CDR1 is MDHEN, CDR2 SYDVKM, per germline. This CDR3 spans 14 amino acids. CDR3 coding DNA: TGTGCCAGCATATCCAGGGGTCCCCTCACTGAAGCTTTCTTT. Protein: CASISRGPLTEAFF.

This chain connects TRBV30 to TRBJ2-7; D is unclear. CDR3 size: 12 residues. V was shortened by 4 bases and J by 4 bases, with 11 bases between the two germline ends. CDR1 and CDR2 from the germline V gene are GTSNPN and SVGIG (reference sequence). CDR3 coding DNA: TGTGCCTGGAACTCCGGTGGTTACGAGCAGTACTTC. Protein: CAWNSGGYEQYF.

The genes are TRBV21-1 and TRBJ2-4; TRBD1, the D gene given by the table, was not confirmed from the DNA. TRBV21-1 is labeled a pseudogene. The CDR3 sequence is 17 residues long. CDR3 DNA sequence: TGTGCCAGCAGCAAAGAGTTGGGCAGGGTAGCCAAAAACATTCAGTACTTC. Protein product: CASSKELGRVAKNIQYF.

This CDR3 is CASGLVLDGTGGLNEQFF. The CDR3 bases are TGTGCTAGTGGTTTGGTTCTGGATGGGACAGGGGGCTTAAATGAGCAGTTCTTC. The chain recombines TRBV12-5 with TRBJ2-1, with 12 bases lining up with TRBD1. The CDR3 is 18 residues long. In germline, CDR1 is LGHNT, CDR2 FRNRAP. The junction had 10 bases not matched to a gene; V was cut back by 0 bases and J by 7 bases.

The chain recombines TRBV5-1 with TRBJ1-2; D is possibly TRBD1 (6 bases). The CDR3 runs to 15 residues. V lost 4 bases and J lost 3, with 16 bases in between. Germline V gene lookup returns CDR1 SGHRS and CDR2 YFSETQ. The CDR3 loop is CASSPRGGADYGYTF. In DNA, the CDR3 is TGCGCCAGCAGCCCTCGGGGGGGGGCGGACTATGGCTACACCTTC. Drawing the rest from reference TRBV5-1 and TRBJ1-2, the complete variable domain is KAGVTQTPRYLIKTRGQQVTLSCSPISGHRSVSWYQQTPGQGLQFLFEYFSETQRNKGNFPGRFSGRQFSNSRSEMNVSTLELGDSALYLCASSPRGGADYGYTFGSGTRLTVV.

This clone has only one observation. The CDR3 region is CASSLQVESSNTGELFF. The CDR3 DNA reads as TGCGCCAGCAGCTTACAAGTGGAGAGCTCCAACACCGGGGAGCTGTTTTTT. This sequence joins TRBV5-1 and TRBJ2-2; no clear D gene. Trimming removed 2 bases from V and 2 bases from J, with 16 bases in between. Germline CDR1 and CDR2: SGHRS and YFSETQ. The CDR3 extends over 17 amino acids. Variable domain in full (rest from reference TRBV5-1 and TRBJ2-2): KAGVTQTPRYLIKTRGQQVTLSCSPISGHRSVSWYQQTPGQGLQFLFEYFSETQRNKGNFPGRFSGRQFSNSRSEMNVSTLELGDSALYLCASSLQVESSNTGELFFGEGSRLTVL.

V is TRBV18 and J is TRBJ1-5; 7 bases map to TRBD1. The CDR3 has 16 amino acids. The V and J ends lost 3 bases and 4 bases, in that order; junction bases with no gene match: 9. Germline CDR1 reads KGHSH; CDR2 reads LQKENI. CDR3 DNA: TGTGCCAGCTCACCTTTACCCGGGACAGCAAATCAGCCCCAGCATTTT. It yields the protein CASSPLPGTANQPQHF.